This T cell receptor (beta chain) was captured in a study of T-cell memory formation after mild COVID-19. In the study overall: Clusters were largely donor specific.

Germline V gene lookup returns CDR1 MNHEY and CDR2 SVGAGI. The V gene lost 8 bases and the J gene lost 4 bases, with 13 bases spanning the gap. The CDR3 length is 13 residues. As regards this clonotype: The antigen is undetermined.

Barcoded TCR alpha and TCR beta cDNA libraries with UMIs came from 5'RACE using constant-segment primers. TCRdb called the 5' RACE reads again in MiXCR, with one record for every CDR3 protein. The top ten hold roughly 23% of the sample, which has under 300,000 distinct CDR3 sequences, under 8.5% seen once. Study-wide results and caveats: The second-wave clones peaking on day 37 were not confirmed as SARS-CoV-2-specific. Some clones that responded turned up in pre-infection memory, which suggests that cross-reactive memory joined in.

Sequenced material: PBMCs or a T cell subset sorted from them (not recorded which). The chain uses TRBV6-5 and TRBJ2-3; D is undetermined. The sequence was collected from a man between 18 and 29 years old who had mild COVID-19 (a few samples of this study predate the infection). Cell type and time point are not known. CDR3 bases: TGTGCCAGCCACTGGTCGGCATCAGATACGCAGTATTTT. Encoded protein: CASHWSASDTQYF.